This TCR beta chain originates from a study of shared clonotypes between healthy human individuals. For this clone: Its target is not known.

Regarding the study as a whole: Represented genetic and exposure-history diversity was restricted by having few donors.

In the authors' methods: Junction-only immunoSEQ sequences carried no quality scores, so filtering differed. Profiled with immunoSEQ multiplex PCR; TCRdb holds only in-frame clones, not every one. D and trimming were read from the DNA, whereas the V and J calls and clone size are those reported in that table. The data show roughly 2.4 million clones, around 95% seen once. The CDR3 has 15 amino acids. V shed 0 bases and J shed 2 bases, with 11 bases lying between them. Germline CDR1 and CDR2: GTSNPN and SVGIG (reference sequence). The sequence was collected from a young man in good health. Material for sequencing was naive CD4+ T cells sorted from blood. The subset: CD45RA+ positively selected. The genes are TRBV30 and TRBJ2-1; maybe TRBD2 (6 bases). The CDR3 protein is CAWSVRGATYNEQFF. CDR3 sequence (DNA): TGTGCCTGGAGTGTACGCGGGGCAACCTACAATGAGCAGTTCTTC.